Sequencing of this T cell receptor beta chain was carried out in a study of cytomegalovirus exposure and HLA in healthy donors. 60 Vbeta and 13 Jbeta primers were used in PCR. Assay: immunoSEQ multiplex PCR; the TCRdb copy retains only in-frame clones and omits some. The sample includes under 150,000 clones, 75% to 90% seen only once; the top ten take more than 2.5%. Healthy bone marrow donors made up the donor group. Germline CDR1 reads LNHDA; CDR2 reads SQIVND (reference sequence). CDR3 length: 13 residues. Deletions cut 3 bases from V and 7 bases from J, with 13 bases between. As to this clone: The antigen remains unidentified.

General study points: On later analysis, the bulk of CMV-associated TCR beta chains appeared to be HLA-restricted. As a later analysis showed, a missense DCLRE1C variant was linked to trimming of TCR beta V- and J-genes. Associated with cytomegalovirus, according to the listing, were around 160 TCR beta chains.

This receptor was identified in a male donor in good health and CMV-seronegative. Sequences were obtained from PBMCs. The gene calls are TRBV19 and TRBJ2-7; the D is unclear. The CDR3: CASSIIPGREQYF. The CDR3 DNA reads TGTGCCAGTAGTATCATACCCGGTCGGGAGCAGTACTTC. Drawing the rest from reference TRBV19 and TRBJ2-7, the complete variable domain is DGGITQSPKYLFRKEGQNVTLSCEQNLNHDAMYWYRQDPGQGLRLIYYSQIVNDFQKGDIAEGYSVSREKKESFPLTVTSAQKNPTAFYLCASSIIPGREQYFGPGTRLTVT.